Sequencing of this T cell receptor beta chain was carried out in a study of post-analysis software for immune sequencing data. The study's findings and limits: Five TRBV segments were significantly more frequent in patients than in controls. TRBV5-6, TRBV5-1 and TRBV20-1 were among these segments.

Incorporated into the TCR beta cDNA libraries were unique molecular identifiers, which served to reduce PCR and sequencing biases. MiXCR was run by TCRdb on the PCR reads, yielding one entry per CDR3 protein. Seen here are about 540,000 distinct CDR3 sequences, roughly 34% observed once, and the top ten hold 4.5% to 7.5%. Concerning this clonotype itself: Its antigen remains unidentified. The junction and the germline gene differ at one end; a read error may be behind it.

There are 16 residues in the CDR3. CDR1 is MDHEN, CDR2 SYDVKM, per germline. Material: blood. The V gene is TRBV28, the J gene TRBJ2-6; D is possibly TRBD1 or TRBD2 (5 bases each). The clonotype was recovered from a girl under 18 with multiple sclerosis. CDR3 coding DNA: TGTGCCAGCAGTGACGCAGGGAGCTCTGGGGCCAACGTCCGGACTTTC. Amino acids: CASSDAGSSGANVRTF.